The next 12 T cell receptor beta chains were all read from a single sample in a study of blood T cell repertoires in COVID-19. The data were produced by immunoSEQ multiplex PCR, yet TCRdb's version contains in-frame clones alone and is incomplete. Here the sample spans 100,000 to 150,000 clones, approximately 84% being singletons. The source material was peripheral blood. The receptors were gathered from a man aged 55 to 70 with acute or convalescent COVID-19.

The rearrangement joins TRBV30 to TRBJ1-4; weak D call: TRBD1 (6 bases). The CDR3 totals 13 residues. The V end was cut by 1 base, the J end by 10 bases, with 13 bases between. Germline CDR1 is GTSNPN and CDR2 is SVGIG (reference sequence). CDR3 nucleotide sequence: TGTGCCTGGAGTGCTTTGACACAGGGAAAACTGTTTTTT. Residues: CAWSALTQGKLFF.

V and J are TRBV6-5 and TRBJ1-4, with TRBD1 matching over 9 bases. Germline-derived CDR1 and CDR2 are MNHEY and SVGAGI. CDR3 length: 15 residues. Germline trimming cut 2 bases from V and 7 bases from J; bases unmatched to any gene: 5. CDR3 in DNA: TGTGCCAGCAGTTACGCCGGGACAGGGTTTGAAAAACTGTTTTTT. Its protein is CASSYAGTGFEKLFF.

V and J are TRBV5-8 and TRBJ2-5, with TRBD1 identical over 10 bases. Germline V gene data show CDR1 as SGHTS and CDR2 as YDEGEE. The length of the CDR3 is 16 residues. J was trimmed by 2 bases and V by 4 bases; bases with no gene match: 8. Written as DNA, the CDR3 is TGTGCCAGCAGCCCGACCGGGACAGGGGCGCAAGAGACCCAGTACTTC. Translation gives CASSPTGTGAQETQYF.

This clone appeared a single time. V is TRBV29-1 and J is TRBJ1-1; D perhaps matches TRBD1 (6 bases). CDR1 is SQVTM and CDR2 is ANQGSEA in the germline V gene. The CDR3 runs to 12 residues. Trimming left V 6 bases short and J 5 bases short, with 13 bases between. In nucleotides, the CDR3 is TGCAGCGTGGGGACACAAAATACTGAAGCTTTCTTT. Translation gives CSVGTQNTEAFF.

The chain carries TRBV10-3 and TRBJ2-7, with 8 bases identical to TRBD1. The CDR3 is made up of 14 amino acids. CDR1 and CDR2 (germline): ENHRY, SYGVKD. V lost 0 bases, J lost 3 bases, and 1 base stayed unmatched. The CDR3, as DNA: TGTGCCATCAGTGAGTCCACAGGGGGCTACGAGCAGTACTTC. Protein product: CAISESTGGYEQYF.

The rearrangement links TRBV6-6 to TRBJ1-3; 8 nucleotides agree with TRBD1. Trimming cost V 5 bases and J 4 bases; bases outside gene matches: 7. CDR1 MNHNY and CDR2 SVGAGI come from the germline V gene (reference sequence). CDR3 size: 15 residues. CDR3 in DNA: TGTGCCAGCAGTGCTAACAGGGGGATCGGAAACACCATATATTTT. Its protein is CASSANRGIGNTIYF.

V usage is TRBV11-1 and J usage is TRBJ2-1, with 8 bases fitting TRBD2. This CDR3 is 14 amino acids long. V shed 8 bases and J 10 bases; nucleotides not matched to a gene: 13. CDR1 and CDR2 from the germline V gene are SGHAT and FQDESV (reference sequence). CDR3 coding DNA: TGTGCCAGCGGCCTCAGAGCGGGAGCTTACGAGCAGTTCTTC. Translated: CASGLRAGAYEQFF.

J is TRBJ1-4 and V is TRBV6-6; D perhaps matches TRBD1 (6 bases). V was trimmed by 5 bases and J by 3 bases, leaving 28 bases between them. CDR1 and CDR2 from the germline V gene are MNHNY and SVGAGI (reference sequence). The CDR3 consists of 20 residues. CDR3 sequence reads: CASSPTPGQGSAGANEKLFF. The CDR3 DNA sequence: TGTGCCAGCAGTCCTACCCCCGGGCAGGGGTCGGCTGGAGCTAATGAAAAACTGTTTTTT.

V is TRBV18 and J is TRBJ2-7, with TRBD1 matching 8 bases. The CDR3 loop spans 15 amino acids. Germline loops: CDR1 KGHSH, CDR2 LQKENI. The J segment lost 3 bases and the V segment lost 1 base, leaving 5 bases of the junction unmatched. The CDR3, as DNA: TGTGCCAGCTCACCACTTGGACAGGGTGGCTACGAGCAGTACTTC. Residues: CASSPLGQGGYEQYF.

The chain has TRBV3-1 (or the pseudogene TRBV3-2) and TRBJ2-7; D is uncertain. V gave up 5 bases and J gave up 3 bases, with 8 bases separating them. This CDR3 region has 12 residues. The germline gives CDR1 LGHDT, CDR2 YNNKEL (reference sequence). The CDR3 loop reads CASSTVFYEQYF. The CDR3, as DNA: TGTGCCAGCAGCACAGTTTTCTACGAGCAGTACTTC.

In its sample, this clone ranks as medium-sized. The chain links TRBV7-9 to TRBJ2-5; TRBD2 matches 7 bases. Germline loops: CDR1 SEHNR, CDR2 FQNEAQ (reference sequence). The CDR3 consists of 14 residues. J was trimmed by 4 bases and V by 10 bases; bases with no gene match: 12. CDR3 bases: TGTGCCACCCGTGGGCGGGAGAAGGGAGAGACCCAGTACTTC. Protein sequence: CATRGREKGETQYF.

This rearrangement joins TRBV24-1 to TRBJ2-1, with D possibly being TRBD1 (6 bases). The CDR3 sequence is 15 residues long. Germline loops: CDR1 KGHDR, CDR2 SFDVKD. V was pared by 4 bases and J by 4 bases, with 13 bases between. In nucleotides, the CDR3 is TGTGCCACCAGTGACGTACAGGGACCTTACAATGAGCAGTTCTTC. It specifies CATSDVQGPYNEQFF.